The sequence of this TCR beta chain was determined in a study of cytomegalovirus exposure and HLA in healthy donors. General observations from the study: In a later analysis, TCR beta V- and J-gene trimming was associated with a missense DCLRE1C variant. Productive rates of about 87% or about 30% were seen for most TCR beta V segments in an earlier analysis.

The PCR ran on 60 Vbeta and 13 Jbeta primers. Measured with immunoSEQ multiplex PCR; TCRdb has only the in-frame clones, and not every one. The repertoire holds 150,000 to 200,000 clones, with around 90% as singletons. This CDR3 has 15 amino acids. CDR1 and CDR2 (germline): LGHNA, YNFKEQ. As for this clone: As yet, its antigen is unknown. Its ends do not fully match the called genes, so a read error is possible. The same CDR3 can be traced to other DNA sequences in this sample.

This sequence joins TRBV4-2 and TRBJ2-7, with TRBD2 matching over 11 bases. The sequenced material came from PBMCs. This receptor was identified in a woman younger than 35 in good health and CMV-seronegative. Written as DNA, the CDR3 is TGTGCCAGCAGCCAAGTAGCGGGGGGGTCCTTCGAGCAGTACTTC. This codes for CASSQVAGGSFEQYF.